The 7 T cell receptor beta chains in this list originate from one sample, sequenced in a study of blood T cells in healthy people across ages. It was with a sample-barcoded 5' primer and a J-beta primer mix that a second PCR of about 6 to 12 cycles was run. TCRdb re-called the 5' RACE reads with MiXCR, one entry per CDR3 protein. The profile shows around 800,000 distinct CDR3 sequences, roughly 25% of them singletons. This same sample was also part of a study on T cells of mothers and their children.

The material sequenced was blood. These receptors were collected from a boy between 10 and 17 years old in good health.

This clonotype is a singleton in its sample. The chain uses TRBV7-2 and TRBJ1-2, with no clear D. Germline V gene lookup returns CDR1 SGHTA and CDR2 FQGNSA. This CDR3 has 12 amino acids. Deletions cut 1 base from V and 6 bases from J, with 6 bases between. CDR3 bases: TGTGCCAGCAGCTTAGTAGAACATGGCTACACCTTC. This translates into CASSLVEHGYTF.

This clonotype showed up just a few times. The genes are TRBV12-3 or TRBV12-4 and TRBJ2-3, with unresolved D. V lost 6 bases, J lost 5 bases, and 6 bases lay in between. The CDR3 runs to 11 residues. The CDR3 DNA is TGTGCCAGCAGGGATGGAGATACGCAGTATTTT. It yields the protein CASRDGDTQYF.

This rearrangement joins TRBV11-1 to TRBJ1-1, with D perhaps matching TRBD1 (5 bases). The CDR3 totals 14 residues. Germline values: CDR1 SGHAT, CDR2 FQDESV (reference sequence). Trimming removed 7 bases at V and 3 bases at J, with 15 bases between. The CDR3 sequence: CASTPWAGDTEAFF. The CDR3 DNA is TGTGCCAGCACCCCCTGGGCGGGGGACACTGAAGCTTTCTTT. Together with reference TRBV11-1 and TRBJ1-1, the CDR3 gives the full variable domain: EAEVAQSPRYKITEKSQAVAFWCDPISGHATLYWYRQILGQGPELLVQFQDESVVDDSQLPKDRFSAERLKGVDSTLKIQPAELGDSAMYLCASTPWAGDTEAFFGQGTRLTVV.

V usage is TRBV7-7 and J usage is TRBJ2-2; 10 bases map to TRBD2. The length of the CDR3 is 18 residues. Looked up from germline, CDR1 is SSHAT and CDR2 is FNYEAQ (reference sequence). Germline trimming cut 1 base from V and 2 bases from J; bases unmatched to any gene: 7. The CDR3 protein is CASSLEASGGPNTGELFF. For the CDR3, the DNA is TGTGCCAGCAGCTTAGAGGCTAGCGGGGGACCTAACACCGGGGAGCTGTTTTTT.

V gene TRBV5-1 combines with J gene TRBJ2-7; TRBD1 matches 7 bases. The CDR3 runs to 17 residues. Germline V gives CDR1 SGHRS, CDR2 YFSETQ. V lost 0 bases to trimming and J lost 2 bases; unmatched junction nucleotides: 11. This CDR3 reads CASSLGAEGALTYEQYF. The CDR3 DNA reads as TGCGCCAGCAGCTTGGGAGCAGAGGGGGCCCTGACCTACGAGCAGTACTTC.

This clonotype was counted between two and nine times. The rearrangement links TRBV3-1 to TRBJ2-5; D gene uncertain. The J call could be wrong; TRBJ2-1 is a better fit for the DNA end. Germline CDR1 reads LGHDT; CDR2 reads YNNKEL (reference sequence). CDR3 length: 12 residues. The CDR3 is CASSSLSDEQFF. The CDR3 region has the DNA TGTGCCAGCAGTTCTCTGTCGGATGAGCAGTTCTTC.

This chain joins TRBV3-1 and TRBJ2-1; 7 positions match TRBD1. The CDR3 spans 16 residues. With V trimmed by 4 bases and J by 0 bases, 6 bases remained unmatched. Germline CDR1 LGHDT, CDR2 YNNKEL (reference sequence). The CDR3 DNA follows: TGTGCCAGCAGCCGAACCCGGGACAGCTCCTACAATGAGCAGTTCTTC. It is translated as CASSRTRDSSYNEQFF.